These 24 T cell receptor beta chains share one sample of origin, sequenced in a study of blood T cell repertoires in COVID-19. Data came from immunoSEQ multiplex PCR; TCRdb stores just in-frame clones and leaves some out. This table holds around 300,000 clones, roughly 80% found once. Sequenced material: peripheral blood. Receptor source: a woman aged 50 to 60 with active or convalescent COVID-19.

The chain joins TRBV30 to TRBJ1-3; D gene unclear. The CDR3 sequence is 15 residues long. CDR1 and CDR2 from the germline V gene are GTSNPN and SVGIG (reference sequence). V was pared by 3 bases and J by 4 bases, with 16 bases between. CDR3 loop: CAWSPPPGWGNTIYF. The CDR3 DNA reads TGTGCCTGGAGCCCACCGCCAGGTTGGGGAAACACCATATATTTT.

The chain employs TRBV28 and TRBJ1-1; D is unresolved. The V and J ends lost 5 bases and 3 bases respectively, with 16 bases between them. CDR3 length: 15 amino acids. CDR1 MDHEN and CDR2 SYDVKM come from the germline V gene. The CDR3 here is CASSPIDWKDTEAFF. The CDR3 nucleotides are TGTGCCAGCAGTCCCATTGACTGGAAGGACACTGAAGCTTTCTTT.

V gene TRBV12-3 or TRBV12-4 combines with J gene TRBJ2-7; tentative D call: TRBD2 (7 bases). V lost 7 bases and J lost 9, with 16 bases in between. The CDR3 has 12 residues. CDR3 residues: CASTAQGRVQYF. The DNA of the CDR3 is TGTGCCAGCACTGCCCAGGGGAGGGTGCAGTACTTC.

This chain connects TRBV6-2 or TRBV6-3 to TRBJ2-7; the D gene is possibly TRBD2 (6 bases). The V end lost 2 bases, the J end lost 0 bases, and 14 bases lay between the germline ends. The CDR3 consists of 16 residues. CDR1 and CDR2 (germline): MNHEY, SVGEGT. The CDR3 loop reads CASSYRGGGVSYEQYF. The CDR3 DNA reads as TGTGCCAGCAGTTACCGGGGCGGCGGGGTCTCCTACGAGCAGTACTTC.

The genes are TRBV3-1 (or the pseudogene TRBV3-2) and TRBJ2-7; TRBD2 matches 7 bases. This CDR3 has 14 amino acids. V shed 4 bases and J 3 bases; nucleotides not matched to a gene: 6. Germline loops: CDR1 LGHDT, CDR2 YNNKEL (reference sequence). The CDR3 protein is CASSPTLAGYEQYF. CDR3 coding DNA: TGTGCCAGCAGCCCCACCTTAGCGGGCTACGAGCAGTACTTC.

The V call is TRBV6-1, the J call TRBJ1-2, with 10 bases fitting TRBD1. Germline trimming cut 0 bases from V and 4 bases from J; bases unmatched to any gene: 5. Germline CDR1 and CDR2: MNHNS and SASEGT. The CDR3 loop spans 16 amino acids. The CDR3 bases are TGTGCCAGCAGTGAAGCAGGACAGGGGGGTCGCTATGGCTACACCTTC. As protein: CASSEAGQGGRYGYTF.

V usage is TRBV7-8 and J usage is TRBJ1-5; maybe TRBD1 (5 bases). The germline V gene has CDR1 SGHVS and CDR2 FQNEAQ. The CDR3 loop spans 15 amino acids. V was clipped by 5 bases and J by 3 bases, with 14 bases between them. The CDR3 nucleotides are TGTGCCAGCAGCACTGGGACTACTTTCAATCAGCCCCAGCATTTT. It is translated as CASSTGTTFNQPQHF.

The V gene is TRBV9, the J gene TRBJ2-5; D might be TRBD2 (5 bases). Germline lookup yields CDR1 SGDLS and CDR2 YYNGEE. This CDR3 region has 16 residues. V was cut by 2 bases and J by 5 bases, with 19 bases left in between. The DNA for the CDR3 is TGTGCCAGCAGCGTGGGAGAACTAAGCCCCTGGGAGACCCAGTACTTC. It translates to CASSVGELSPWETQYF.

In its sample, this clone was seen once. The chain carries TRBV28 and TRBJ2-7, with 8 bases aligning to TRBD1. The trim removed 7 bases at V and 3 bases at J, leaving 8 bases unmatched. The germline V gene has CDR1 MDHEN and CDR2 SYDVKM. The CDR3 has 14 residues. Here the CDR3 DNA reads TGTGCCAGCACTACCCGGACAGGGAGCTACGAGCAGTACTTC. This encodes CASTTRTGSYEQYF.

The J gene is TRBJ2-7, the V gene TRBV5-5, with 10 bases aligning to TRBD2. Germline V lookup: CDR1 SGHKS, CDR2 YYEKEE (reference sequence). The CDR3 length is 17 residues. Trimming cost V 4 bases and J 3 bases; bases outside gene matches: 13. CDR3 in amino acids: CASSQRPSGSRGYEQYF. DNA of the CDR3: TGTGCCAGCAGCCAGCGGCCTAGCGGGAGTCGGGGCTACGAGCAGTACTTC.

The chain carries TRBV3-1 (or the pseudogene TRBV3-2) and TRBJ2-3; 12 bases are shared with TRBD2. V lost 4 bases, J lost 3 bases, and 5 bases stayed unmatched. This CDR3 has 16 residues. The germline V gene encodes CDR1 LGHDT and CDR2 YNNKEL (reference sequence). The CDR3 loop is CASSRPLAGGTDTQYF. In DNA, the CDR3 is TGTGCCAGCAGCCGGCCCCTAGCGGGAGGGACAGATACGCAGTATTTT.

The chain recombines TRBV15 with TRBJ2-7, with 7 positions matching TRBD2. The CDR3 loop spans 15 amino acids. J lost 5 bases, V lost 3 bases, and 10 bases had no gene match. Germline loops: CDR1 LNHNV, CDR2 YYDKDF (reference sequence). CDR3 protein: CATSRLTQRGNEQYF. Written as DNA, the CDR3 is TGTGCCACCAGCAGGTTGACCCAGCGGGGTAACGAGCAGTACTTC.

The gene calls are TRBV27 and TRBJ2-1; a weak D match, TRBD2 (6 bases). Germline loops: CDR1 MNHEY, CDR2 SMNVEV (reference sequence). The CDR3 consists of 14 residues. Trimming removed 2 bases from V and 3 bases from J, with 8 bases in between. The CDR3, as DNA: TGTGCCAGCAGTTTACTAGCGCGCTACAATGAGCAGTTCTTC. Its protein product is CASSLLARYNEQFF.

The chain couples TRBV11-2 to TRBJ2-3; 8 bases agree with TRBD1. Germline V gene data show CDR1 as SGHAT and CDR2 as FQNNGV. CDR3 length equals 17 residues. J was trimmed by 2 bases and V by 5 bases; bases with no gene match: 12. CDR3 in amino acids: CASSRRRGQGATDTQYF. In DNA form, the CDR3 reads TGTGCCAGCAGCCGACGACGAGGGCAGGGGGCCACAGATACGCAGTATTTT.

The chain has TRBV19 and TRBJ1-5; D is possibly TRBD1 (6 bases). The germline gives CDR1 LNHDA, CDR2 SQIVND (reference sequence). V lost 6 bases and J 0 bases, leaving 12 bases between the germline ends. The CDR3 contains 15 residues. The DNA for the CDR3 is TGTGCCAGTAGCCCAGCCAGGGGTAGCAATCAGCCCCAGCATTTT. As protein: CASSPARGSNQPQHF. Full variable domain (missing parts from reference TRBV19 and TRBJ1-5): DGGITQSPKYLFRKEGQNVTLSCEQNLNHDAMYWYRQDPGQGLRLIYYSQIVNDFQKGDIAEGYSVSREKKESFPLTVTSAQKNPTAFYLCASSPARGSNQPQHFGDGTRLSIL.

This chain links TRBV19 with TRBJ1-4; D may be TRBD1 (6 bases). The CDR3 length is 11 residues. Germline V gene sequence: CDR1 LNHDA, CDR2 SQIVND (reference sequence). The germline V and J ends were trimmed by 8 bases and 8 bases, with 9 bases remaining between them. The CDR3 DNA is TGTGCCAGTGCAGGGGAGGAAAAACTGTTTTTT. It translates to CASAGEEKLFF. The full variable domain, completed using reference TRBV19 and TRBJ1-4, is DGGITQSPKYLFRKEGQNVTLSCEQNLNHDAMYWYRQDPGQGLRLIYYSQIVNDFQKGDIAEGYSVSREKKESFPLTVTSAQKNPTAFYLCASAGEEKLFFGSGTQLSVL.

The chain links TRBV5-1 to TRBJ2-1; 10 nucleotides agree with TRBD2. CDR3 length: 12 residues. The V segment lost 4 bases and the J segment 11 bases; nucleotides outside the gene matches: 3. Germline V gene lookup returns CDR1 SGHRS and CDR2 YFSETQ. Written as DNA, the CDR3 is TGCGCCAGCAGCACCACTAGCGGGAAGCAGTTCTTC. Its translation is CASSTTSGKQFF. Full variable domain (rest looked up from reference TRBV5-1 and TRBJ2-1): KAGVTQTPRYLIKTRGQQVTLSCSPISGHRSVSWYQQTPGQGLQFLFEYFSETQRNKGNFPGRFSGRQFSNSRSEMNVSTLELGDSALYLCASSTTSGKQFFGPGTRLTVL.

The J gene is TRBJ1-1, the V gene TRBV4-1, with TRBD1 matching over 8 bases. V lost 3 bases and J lost 4; bases outside the gene matches: 10. Germline CDR1 MGHRA, CDR2 YSYEKL. The CDR3 covers 16 residues. The CDR3 coding sequence is TGCGCCAGCAGCCAGTTAGCAGGGGGCGGGGGCACTGAAGCTTTCTTT. Its translation: CASSQLAGGGGTEAFF.

The chain carries TRBV24-1 and TRBJ1-1, with 7 bases matching TRBD1. Germline CDR1 and CDR2: KGHDR and SFDVKD. The CDR3 runs 13 residues. V trimming: 8 bases; J trimming: 7 bases; junction bases outside the gene matches: 9. The CDR3 DNA is TGTGCCACCACCGCGACAGGGACGAGTGAAGCTTTCTTT. As protein: CATTATGTSEAFF.

The chain employs TRBV29-1 and TRBJ2-1; 7 nucleotides agree with TRBD2. The CDR3 has 13 amino acids. Germline assignment: CDR1 SQVTM and CDR2 ANQGSEA. V trimming: 4 bases; J trimming: 1 base; junction bases outside the gene matches: 1. CDR3 sequence: CSVGGGSYNEQFF. The CDR3 DNA reads as TGCAGCGTTGGGGGGGGTTCCTACAATGAGCAGTTCTTC.

This clone has just a few counts. This sequence joins TRBV25-1 and TRBJ1-2; the D gene is possibly TRBD1 (5 bases). Per the germline V gene, CDR1 is MGHDK and CDR2 is SYGVNS. This CDR3 spans 12 amino acids. Deletions cut 6 bases from V and 10 bases from J, with 15 bases between. The CDR3 nucleotides read TGTGCCAGCAGAAACAGGTCAAGGGTCTACACCTTC. The encoded protein is CASRNRSRVYTF.

This clone was counted at least ten times. The CDR3 region is CASSQAIRGSGELFF. For the CDR3, the DNA is TGCGCCAGCAGCCAGGCGATCCGCGGTTCCGGGGAGCTGTTTTTT. The V and J genes are TRBV4-1 and TRBJ2-2, with no clear D. Looked up from germline, CDR1 is MGHRA and CDR2 is YSYEKL. V was trimmed by 3 bases and J by 6 bases, leaving 14 bases between them. The CDR3 contains 15 residues.

The genes are TRBV11-2 and TRBJ2-4; TRBD2 is a possible D gene (5 bases). This CDR3 has 13 amino acids. CDR1 and CDR2 (germline): SGHAT, FQNNGV. V was trimmed by 3 bases and J by 5 bases, leaving 8 bases between them. DNA of the CDR3: TGTGCCAGCAGCTTGGGCGGGCAAAACATTCAGTACTTC. It specifies CASSLGGQNIQYF.

This clone was observed a handful of times. The J gene is TRBJ1-3, the V gene TRBV13; no reliable D call. Germline V gene data show CDR1 as PRHDT and CDR2 as FYEKMQ (reference sequence). This CDR3 spans 16 amino acids. V lost 5 bases, J lost 0 bases, and 14 bases lay in between. This CDR3 is CASSGGGISSGNTIYF. CDR3 in DNA: TGTGCCAGCAGCGGAGGCGGTATAAGCTCTGGAAACACCATATATTTT.